The T cell receptor beta chain described here comes from a study of OX40 agonist ivuxolimab in advanced cancers. Data came from immunoSEQ multiplex PCR; TCRdb stores just in-frame clones and leaves some out. Here the sample spans about 64,000 clones, around 80% being singletons. The CDR3 is 15 residues long. Trimming removed 0 bases from V and 7 bases from J, with 13 bases in between. From germline, CDR1 is LNHNV and CDR2 YYDKDF (reference sequence). The source is an adult with an advanced solid tumor such as melanoma, head and neck, liver or kidney cancer. V usage is TRBV15 and J usage is TRBJ2-1; D possibly corresponds to TRBD1 (6 bases). The specimen was CD4+ or CD8+ T cells sorted from blood, collected in a trial of the OX40 agonist ivuxolimab. In nucleotides, the CDR3 is TGTGCCACCAGCAGAGACGACAGGATACTTAATGAGCAGTTCTTC. Amino acids: CATSRDDRILNEQFF.